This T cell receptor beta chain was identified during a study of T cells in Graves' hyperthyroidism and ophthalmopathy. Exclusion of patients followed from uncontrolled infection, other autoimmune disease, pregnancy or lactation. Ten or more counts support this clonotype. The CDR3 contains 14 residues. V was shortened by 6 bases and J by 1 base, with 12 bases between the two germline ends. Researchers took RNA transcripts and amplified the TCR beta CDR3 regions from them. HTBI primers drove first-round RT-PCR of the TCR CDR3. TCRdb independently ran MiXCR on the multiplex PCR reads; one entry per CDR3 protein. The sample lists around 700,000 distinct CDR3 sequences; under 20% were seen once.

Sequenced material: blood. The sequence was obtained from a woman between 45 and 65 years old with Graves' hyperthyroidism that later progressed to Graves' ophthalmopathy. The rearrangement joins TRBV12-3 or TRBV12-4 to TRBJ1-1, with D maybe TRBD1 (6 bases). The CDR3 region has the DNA TGTGCCAGCAGCCGCACCAGGGGGAACACTGAAGCTTTCTTT. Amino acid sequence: CASSRTRGNTEAFF.